The 9 T cell receptor beta chains below come from one sample, sequenced in a study of beta chain features in type 1 diabetes. The study's findings and limits: For Type 1 diabetes patients, all four CD4+ subsets carried TCRB CDR3s that were moderately but significantly shorter.

The whole isolated RNA underwent reverse transcription, so sequencing captured expressed TCRB transcripts. Profiled with immunoSEQ multiplex PCR; TCRdb holds only in-frame clones, not every one. The sample has nearly 350,000 clones, roughly 9% seen once; the top ten hold roughly 1%. No antigen has been identified for these receptors. The sample consisted of central memory CD4+ T cells from blood. The receptor set was obtained from a man aged 25-40 years with type 1 diabetes.

At least ten counts were recorded for this clone. The chain has TRBV15 and TRBJ1-6; TRBD1 is a possible D gene (6 bases). The CDR3 is made up of 16 amino acids. Germline CDR1 and CDR2: LNHNV and YYDKDF (reference sequence). Trimming took off 0 bases at V and 7 bases at J, with 13 bases between the two ends. CDR3 region: CATSRDLNRANSPLHF. In nucleotides, the CDR3 is TGTGCCACCAGCAGAGATCTGAACAGGGCGAATTCACCCCTCCACTTT.

The chain employs TRBV6-6 and TRBJ1-6, with D possibly being TRBD1 (5 bases). Germline CDR1 and CDR2: MNHNY and SVGAGI (reference sequence). This CDR3 comprises 15 residues. V dropped 2 bases and J dropped 6 bases, with 11 bases sitting between them. This chain's CDR3 is CASSYEGLGNSPLHF. CDR3 sequence (DNA): TGTGCCAGCAGTTACGAGGGGCTCGGTAATTCACCCCTCCACTTT.

The chain couples TRBV9 to TRBJ2-5; weak D call: TRBD1 (5 bases). This CDR3 region has 13 residues. The ends were cut back, 0 bases at V and 4 bases at J, with 7 bases in the middle. Per germline, CDR1 SGDLS and CDR2 YYNGEE. The CDR3 loop is CASSVAQGETQYF. The CDR3 DNA is TGTGCCAGCAGCGTAGCGCAGGGAGAGACCCAGTACTTC.

This clone has more than one count but fewer than ten. This chain's CDR3 is CASSLDWTDSYEQYF. The DNA for the CDR3 is TGTGCCAGCAGCTTAGATTGGACAGACTCCTACGAGCAGTACTTC. This chain connects TRBV5-4 to TRBJ2-7, with a tentative D call TRBD1 (6 bases). V was shortened by 2 bases and J by 0 bases, with 12 bases between the two germline ends. The CDR3 sequence is 15 residues long. CDR1 is SGHNT and CDR2 is YYREEE in the germline V gene (reference sequence).

This clone was seen a handful of times. This chain links TRBV28 with TRBJ2-4; TRBD1 might be the D (5 bases). Germline-derived CDR1 and CDR2 are MDHEN and SYDVKM. V was trimmed by 11 bases and J by 0 bases, leaving 11 bases between them. This CDR3 has 13 amino acids. The CDR3 here is CAAREGAKNIQYF. The CDR3 nucleotides are TGTGCCGCCAGGGAAGGAGCCAAAAACATTCAGTACTTC.

This clone was seen only a few times. The chain joins TRBV29-1 to TRBJ2-1; TRBD1 agrees at 7 bases. The CDR3 sequence is 16 residues long. Trimming removed 4 bases from V and 9 bases from J; junction bases left unmatched: 18. Germline V gene data show CDR1 as SQVTM and CDR2 as ANQGSEA. The CDR3 bases are TGCAGCGTTGTCATGTTCGGGGCAGGGGGAAGGGGTGAGCAGTTCTTC. It translates to CSVVMFGAGGRGEQFF.

In its sample, this clone was seen a few times. The chain links TRBV18 to TRBJ2-7; possible D gene TRBD2, 6 bases. Trimming stripped 6 bases from V and 4 bases from J, with 13 bases between. Looked up from germline, CDR1 is KGHSH and CDR2 is LQKENI. The CDR3 extends over 13 amino acids. DNA for the CDR3: TGTGCCAGCTCCCAGGGACTGGAATACGAGCAGTACTTC. Translation gives CASSQGLEYEQYF.

This clone was observed a handful of times. The V gene is TRBV14, the J gene TRBJ2-4; D is undetermined. V lost 1 base and J lost 7, with 17 bases in between. The CDR3 runs to 16 residues. The germline CDR1 and CDR2 sequences are SGHDN and FVKESK. The CDR3 region has the DNA TGTGCCAGCAGCCAAGGAAGTGTGGCAAGTGCCAACATTCAGTACTTC. It specifies CASSQGSVASANIQYF.

In this sample, this clone turned up a few times. The rearrangement joins TRBV5-1 to TRBJ2-7; maybe TRBD1 (5 bases). V shed 2 bases and J shed 5 bases, with 17 bases lying between them. Per germline, CDR1 SGHRS and CDR2 YFSETQ. The CDR3 consists of 15 residues. The CDR3 bases are TGCGCCAGCAGCTTCAGTACGGGCCAGGGCAACGAGCAGTACTTC. Translating it yields CASSFSTGQGNEQYF.